The subject of this entry is one TCR beta chain. Its specificity is unknown. The data were obtained in a study of shared clonotypes between healthy human individuals. Findings and limits, study-wide: Expectations were that clonotype sharing among donors would be affected by sequencing depth. Naive subsets tended to show greater estimated richness than memory subsets.

When replicate PCRs were run on sorted subsets, they used 200 to 250 ng DNA, roughly 30,000 T cell genomes. Here immunoSEQ multiplex PCR was the method, and the copy in TCRdb shows in-frame clones only, minus some. The sample has millions of clones, over 85% seen once. Each sample came from a Caucasian adult donor living in Nashville, Tennessee. The CDR3 is 16 residues long. The germline gives CDR1 LNHDA, CDR2 SQIVND (reference sequence). Trimming took 5 bases from V and 5 from J; bases not matched to a gene: 9. The chain links TRBV19 to TRBJ2-5, with 12 bases fitting TRBD1. Material for sequencing was naive CD4+ T cells sorted from blood. Subset reported: CD45RA+ positively selected. This TCR was recovered from a man aged 18 to 35 in good health. As DNA, the CDR3 is TGTGCCAGTAGTCCCCACCGGGACAGGGGGCGGGAGACCCAGTACTTC. It specifies CASSPHRDRGRETQYF.